These 32 T cell receptor beta chains originate from one sample sequenced in a study of cytomegalovirus exposure and HLA in healthy donors. The primer mix had 60 Vbeta and 13 Jbeta primers. Using immunoSEQ multiplex PCR, the repertoire was profiled, and TCRdb retains in-frame clones only, with some absent. The table has some 110,000 clones, around 74% seen once. The material sequenced was PBMCs. These receptors came from a woman aged 45 to 65 in good health and CMV-seropositive.

The chain recombines TRBV27 with TRBJ2-3; 13 bases match TRBD2. This CDR3 contains 17 residues. CDR1 is MNHEY, CDR2 SMNVEV, per germline (reference sequence). The V gene end was trimmed by 8 bases and the J gene end by 6 bases; junction bases not matched to a gene: 14. The CDR3 loop is CASGRLTSGGARDTQYF. The CDR3 DNA sequence: TGTGCCAGCGGGCGCCTCACTAGCGGGGGGGCCCGGGATACGCAGTATTTT.

This clone occurred a few times. V usage is TRBV6-5 and J usage is TRBJ1-2; 8 bases fit TRBD1. The ends lost 2 bases at V and 7 bases at J; junction bases unmatched: 3. Germline values: CDR1 MNHEY, CDR2 SVGAGI. CDR3 size: 13 residues. For the CDR3, the DNA is TGTGCCAGCAGTTACCGACAGGGGATTGGCTACACCTTC. This translates into CASSYRQGIGYTF.

The rearrangement uses TRBV5-4 and TRBJ1-2, with 7 positions matching TRBD1. J gave up 2 bases and V 4 bases, and 8 bases lay outside the gene matches. Germline loops: CDR1 SGHNT, CDR2 YYREEE (reference sequence). The CDR3 is 15 residues long. DNA for the CDR3: TGTGCCAGCAGCCCGAGACAGGGACCGAACTATGGCTACACCTTC. Its translation: CASSPRQGPNYGYTF.

The chain recombines TRBV15 with TRBJ2-5, with D perhaps matching TRBD1 (5 bases). The end of the DNA fits TRBJ2-7 better, so the J call may be wrong. Germline CDR1 is LNHNV and CDR2 is YYDKDF (reference sequence). The CDR3 is made up of 16 amino acids. The CDR3 here is CATSRGPPRGGDEQYF. For the CDR3, the DNA is TGTGCCACCAGCAGAGGTCCTCCAAGGGGCGGCGACGAGCAGTACTTC.

The rearrangement uses TRBV7-9 and TRBJ2-7; D unresolved. The CDR3 extends over 14 amino acids. V was pared by 1 base and J by 2 bases, with 9 bases between. Germline V gene lookup returns CDR1 SEHNR and CDR2 FQNEAQ (reference sequence). DNA for the CDR3: TGTGCCAGCAGCTTAGACACAGCTACCTACGAGCAGTACTTC. This sequence encodes CASSLDTATYEQYF.

The J gene is TRBJ2-7, the V gene TRBV11-2; D perhaps matches TRBD1 (5 bases). V was clipped by 2 bases and J by 2 bases, with 10 bases between them. Germline V gene lookup returns CDR1 SGHAT and CDR2 FQNNGV. The CDR3 is 14 amino acids. Here the CDR3 reads CASSLQGAAYEQYF. The CDR3 DNA sequence: TGTGCCAGCAGCTTACAGGGTGCCGCCTACGAGCAGTACTTC.

This clone was recorded once. The chain couples TRBV7-8 to TRBJ2-1, with 8 bases lining up with TRBD2. The CDR3 is made up of 17 amino acids. Germline V gene data show CDR1 as SGHVS and CDR2 as FQNEAQ. With 1 base clipped from V and 0 bases from J, the junction kept 5 bases outside the gene matches. CDR3 protein: CASSLGGAGGSYNEQFF. CDR3 coding DNA: TGTGCCAGCAGCTTAGGTGGGGCGGGGGGCTCCTACAATGAGCAGTTCTTC.

As regards this clone: Its ends do not fully match the called genes, so a read error is possible. CDR3 coding DNA: TGTTCCAGCAGCTTAGCGGACAGGGAGCACGGGGAGCTGTTTTTT. Protein sequence: CSSSLADREHGELFF. This rearrangement joins TRBV7-9 to TRBJ2-2, with 8 bases that match TRBD1. CDR3 length: 15 residues. Per the germline V gene, CDR1 is SEHNR and CDR2 is FQNEAQ (reference sequence).

This chain joins TRBV15 and TRBJ1-2; TRBD1 might be the D (5 bases). The CDR3 sequence is 14 residues long. Per germline, CDR1 LNHNV and CDR2 YYDKDF (reference sequence). Trimming took 1 base from V and 7 from J, leaving 13 bases between them. CDR3 DNA sequence: TGTGCCACCAGCAGAGCGGGGGGAGGTCGTGGCTACACCTTC. Translation: CATSRAGGGRGYTF. The full variable domain, in which reference TRBV15 and TRBJ1-2 provide the parts outside the CDR3, is DAMVIQNPRYQVTQFGKPVTLSCSQTLNHNVMYWYQQKSSQAPKLLFHYYDKDFNNEADTPDNFQSRRPNTSFCFLDIRSPGLGDTAMYLCATSRAGGGRGYTFGSGTRLTVV.

The chain has TRBV20-1 and TRBJ1-2, with D unclear. Germline lookup yields CDR1 DFQATT and CDR2 SNEGSKA (reference sequence). Trimming left V 4 bases short and J 9 bases short, with 12 bases between. This CDR3 contains 11 residues. CDR3 nucleotide sequence: TGCAGTGCTACCTTGATGGAGCGCTACACCTTC. This sequence encodes CSATLMERYTF.

The rearrangement links TRBV27 to TRBJ1-6, with D possibly TRBD1 on 6 matching bases. Trimming removed 5 bases at V and 4 bases at J, with 12 bases between. Germline CDR1 and CDR2: MNHEY and SMNVEV (reference sequence). The CDR3 totals 15 residues. CDR3 loop: CASSPAQGYNSPLHF. CDR3 DNA: TGTGCCAGCAGTCCGGCACAGGGTTATAATTCACCCCTCCACTTT.

The gene calls are TRBV5-5 and TRBJ2-7, with a weak D call TRBD1 (7 bases). This CDR3 spans 15 amino acids. V shed 3 bases and J shed 3 bases, with 16 bases lying between them. Germline V gene sequence: CDR1 SGHKS, CDR2 YYEKEE (reference sequence). Here the CDR3 DNA reads TGTGCCAGCAGCTATGGGGGGCAGGGGGGCTACGAGCAGTACTTC. Translating it yields CASSYGGQGGYEQYF.

The rearrangement joins TRBV2 to TRBJ1-2; 10 bases align to TRBD1. Germline V gene sequence: CDR1 SNHLY, CDR2 FYNNEI. The CDR3 has 13 amino acids. The ends lost 4 bases at V and 7 bases at J; junction bases unmatched: 3. The DNA of the CDR3 is TGTGCCAGCAGTGGACAGGGGGCTTTTGGCTACACCTTC. This translates into CASSGQGAFGYTF.

The rearrangement joins TRBV5-1 to TRBJ2-7; 7 bases agree with TRBD2. J lost 2 bases, V lost 0 bases, and 5 bases had no gene match. Germline CDR1 is SGHRS and CDR2 is YFSETQ. The CDR3 runs 15 residues. The CDR3 DNA follows: TGCGCCAGCAGCTTGGCTGGGGAGGGTCCCTACGAGCAGTACTTC. It is translated as CASSLAGEGPYEQYF.

The chain has TRBV27 and TRBJ2-1, with 11 bases fitting TRBD2. The germline CDR1 and CDR2 sequences are MNHEY and SMNVEV (reference sequence). CDR3 size: 15 residues. Trimming removed 8 bases from V and 8 bases from J; junction bases left unmatched: 11. CDR3 nucleotides: TGTGCCAGCCATCTAATAGCGGGGGGGATCGATGAGCAGTTCTTC. Its translation is CASHLIAGGIDEQFF.

This sequence joins TRBV7-2 and TRBJ2-5, with 12 nucleotides matching TRBD2. This CDR3 is 19 amino acids long. Germline assignment: CDR1 SGHTA and CDR2 FQGNSA. The V and J ends lost 1 base and 2 bases, in that order; junction bases with no gene match: 11. Here the CDR3 DNA reads TGTGCCAGCAGCTTAGTCAGGCTAGCGGGGGGGCGGGCTCAAGAGACCCAGTACTTC. The encoded protein is CASSLVRLAGGRAQETQYF.

The J gene is TRBJ2-5, the V gene TRBV7-9; 10 bases agree with TRBD2. Germline CDR1 SEHNR, CDR2 FQNEAQ (reference sequence). With V trimmed by 1 base and J by 3 bases, 2 bases remained unmatched. CDR3 length: 15 residues. CDR3 residues: CASSLVLAGEETQYF. The CDR3 DNA sequence: TGTGCCAGCAGCTTAGTCCTAGCGGGGGAAGAGACCCAGTACTTC. Full variable domain (rest looked up from reference TRBV7-9 and TRBJ2-5): DTGVSQNPRHKITKRGQNVTFRCDPISEHNRLYWYRQTLGQGPEFLTYFQNEAQLEKSRLLSDRFSAERPKGSFSTLEIQRTEQGDSAMYLCASSLVLAGEETQYFGPGTRLLVL.

The chain uses TRBV10-2 and TRBJ1-5, with 8 bases lining up with TRBD1. The CDR3 runs to 15 residues. V was pared by 0 bases and J by 4 bases, with 2 bases of the junction left unmatched. CDR1 is WSHSY, CDR2 SAAADI, per germline. CDR3 nucleotide sequence: TGCGCCAGCAGTGAGTCAGACAGGGGAAATCAGCCCCAGCATTTT. Amino acids: CASSESDRGNQPQHF.

This rearrangement joins TRBV5-1 to TRBJ2-2; a possible D gene is TRBD2 (5 bases). This CDR3 is built from 16 residues. Per the germline V gene, CDR1 is SGHRS and CDR2 is YFSETQ. The V end lost 1 base, the J end lost 4 bases, and 14 bases lay between the germline ends. In nucleotides, the CDR3 is TGCGCCAGCAGCTTGAGTACCCGACGGGGCACCGGGGAGCTGTTTTTT. This gives the protein CASSLSTRRGTGELFF.

This clone has a single count. The gene calls are TRBV11-3 and TRBJ2-3; the match to TRBD2 covers 14 bases. Germline loops: CDR1 SGHNT, CDR2 YENEEA. The CDR3 sequence is 15 residues long. The junction had 2 bases not matched to a gene; V was cut back by 4 bases and J by 5 bases. The CDR3 region is CASSSGLAGVDTQYF. In DNA form, the CDR3 reads TGTGCCAGCAGCTCGGGACTAGCGGGGGTAGATACGCAGTATTTT.

The table lists this clone with a few counts. The chain joins TRBV11-2 to TRBJ2-2; D perhaps matches TRBD2 (6 bases). Trimming removed 2 bases at V and 5 bases at J, with 9 bases between. Germline CDR1 and CDR2: SGHAT and FQNNGV. The CDR3 contains 14 residues. In DNA, the CDR3 is TGTGCCAGCAGCTTAATCGGGGGAACCGGGGAGCTGTTTTTT. Translated, it gives CASSLIGGTGELFF.

The chain is built from TRBV15 and TRBJ1-3; the match to TRBD1 covers 7 bases. V trimming: 10 bases; J trimming: 0 bases; junction bases outside the gene matches: 6. Germline CDR1 reads LNHNV; CDR2 reads YYDKDF (reference sequence). CDR3 length: 14 residues. The CDR3 loop reads CAISTGNSGNTIYF. The CDR3 DNA is TGTGCCATTTCGACAGGGAACTCTGGAAACACCATATATTTT.

This chain uses TRBV5-1 with TRBJ1-2; D possibly corresponds to TRBD1 (6 bases). V lost 6 bases to trimming and J lost 8 bases, with 17 bases between them. CDR3 size: 13 residues. Germline V gene lookup returns CDR1 SGHRS and CDR2 YFSETQ. The CDR3 is CASTPGGKGGYTF. The CDR3 DNA follows: TGCGCCAGCACCCCGGGGGGCAAAGGGGGCTACACCTTC.

The gene calls are TRBV11-2 and TRBJ2-1, with 11 positions matching TRBD2. V was clipped by 4 bases and J by 4 bases; unmatched bases: 3. Germline values: CDR1 SGHAT, CDR2 FQNNGV. The CDR3 is 15 residues long. The CDR3 loop is CASSSPSGGYNEQFF. The CDR3, as DNA: TGTGCCAGCAGCTCCCCTAGCGGGGGGTACAATGAGCAGTTCTTC.

The chain links TRBV4-2 to TRBJ2-3; 11 bases agree with TRBD2. The CDR3 spans 16 residues. J was trimmed by 8 bases and V by 4 bases; bases with no gene match: 11. Germline lookup yields CDR1 LGHNA and CDR2 YNFKEQ. The CDR3: CASSLGTSGWVRTQYF. In nucleotides, the CDR3 is TGTGCCAGCAGCCTGGGGACTAGCGGTTGGGTGCGTACGCAGTATTTT.

Points on this clone: This specimen includes other DNA sequences encoding the same CDR3. This sequence joins TRBV9 and TRBJ1-2, with D possibly matching TRBD1 (6 bases). CDR1 SGDLS and CDR2 YYNGEE come from the germline V gene. V was cut by 5 bases and J by 4 bases, with 24 bases left in between. This CDR3 is built from 17 residues. The CDR3 region is CASSGLPIQGNTYGYTF. CDR3 in DNA: TGTGCCAGCAGTGGCCTCCCCATACAGGGAAATACCTATGGCTACACCTTC.

The rearrangement links TRBV10-1 to TRBJ2-1; 10 bases fit TRBD2. Trimming cost V 3 bases and J 3 bases; bases outside gene matches: 8. The CDR3 sequence is 17 residues long. Germline loops: CDR1 WNHNN, CDR2 SYGVQD (reference sequence). DNA for the CDR3: TGCGCCAGCAGTGACAGGCTAGCGGGGGATAACTACAATGAGCAGTTCTTC. It is translated as CASSDRLAGDNYNEQFF.

The chain joins TRBV5-1 to TRBJ1-1, with D maybe TRBD1 (6 bases). Germline CDR1 reads SGHRS; CDR2 reads YFSETQ. Between the trimmed V and J ends, which lost 3 bases and 1 base, there was a span of 16 bases. The CDR3 spans 16 residues. The CDR3 reads CASSYDRTPGNTEAFF. The CDR3 DNA reads TGCGCCAGCAGCTATGACAGGACCCCCGGGAACACTGAAGCTTTCTTT.

The V gene is TRBV5-6, the J gene TRBJ1-2; 10 nucleotides line up with TRBD1. CDR1 is SGHDT and CDR2 is YYEEEE in the germline V gene. The ends lost 3 bases at V and 4 bases at J; junction bases unmatched: 12. This CDR3 comprises 17 residues. As DNA, the CDR3 is TGTGCCAGCAGCTCCGGGACAGGGGCAACGACTGGCTATGGCTACACCTTC. Protein: CASSSGTGATTGYGYTF.

V and J are TRBV9 and TRBJ2-5; TRBD1 aligns across 8 bases. The DNA end is a closer match to TRBJ2-7, so the J assignment may be wrong. The CDR3 has 15 residues. Germline CDR1 SGDLS, CDR2 YYNGEE. The CDR3 nucleotides are TGTGCCAGCAGCGGGGGACAGGTCGCTTTCTACGAGCAGTACTTC. Its protein is CASSGGQVAFYEQYF.

This clone has just one count. The chain joins TRBV7-8 to TRBJ1-2; D gene ambiguous. Germline V gene sequence: CDR1 SGHVS, CDR2 FQNEAQ. The CDR3 spans 14 residues. V was trimmed by 1 base and J by 1 base, leaving 7 bases between them. CDR3 DNA sequence: TGTGCCAGCAGCTTAGGGTACAGTAACTATGGCTACACCTTC. Its protein is CASSLGYSNYGYTF.

This clone has more than one count but fewer than ten. The chain couples TRBV7-8 to TRBJ1-3, with 8 bases matching TRBD1. The V gene's germline CDR1 is SGHVS and CDR2 FQNEAQ. V gave up 0 bases and J gave up 1 base; unmatched junction bases: 5. The CDR3 length is 17 residues. CDR3 nucleotides: TGTGCCAGCAGCTTAGCGAGCACAGGGGGTTCTGGAAACACCATATATTTT. It encodes CASSLASTGGSGNTIYF.